Sequencing of this TCR beta chain was carried out in a study of blood T cell repertoires in COVID-19. About the research overall: The United States, Italy and Spain provided the acute and convalescent COVID-19 samples. The cDNA or gDNA used as material had been derived from T cells, B-cell-depleted T cells, or PBMCs.

Authors' analysis steps: How many nucleated cells were present was estimated from reference gene primer amplification. Sequenced by immunoSEQ multiplex PCR; TCRdb stores in-frame clones only, minus some. Clonal size and the V and J genes are those of that table, whereas D and trimming came from the DNA. The sample lists 150,000 to 250,000 clones; 70% to 85% were seen once. The clonotype comes from a human donor with acute or convalescent COVID-19. The donor label of this sample is uncertain. The sequenced sample was peripheral blood.

CDR3 residues: CASSPWTGKGEQYF. CDR3 nucleotide sequence: TGTGCCAGCAGTCCTTGGACAGGGAAAGGCGAGCAGTACTTC. This sequence joins TRBV27 and TRBJ2-7; 8 nucleotides align to TRBD1. CDR3 length: 14 residues. Germline values: CDR1 MNHEY, CDR2 SMNVEV (reference sequence). V gave up 5 bases and J gave up 6 bases; unmatched junction bases: 9.